This T cell receptor beta chain stems from a study of OX40 agonist ivuxolimab in advanced cancers. Looking at the study overall: The patients got ivuxolimab, which is an agonistic anti-OX40 (CD134) antibody. Dose-escalation cases comprised hepatocellular carcinoma, melanoma, renal cell or head and neck cancer.

Patients who had autoimmune disease history or got systemic immunosuppression were left out. Libraries were prepared by immunoSEQ multiplex PCR; TCRdb keeps only in-frame clonotypes and omits some of them. Among roughly 40,000 clones, around 80% were seen once, and the ten largest hold 1.5% to 2%. CDR3 size: 14 residues. The ends lost 5 bases at V and 4 bases at J; junction bases unmatched: 5. Germline CDR1 is SGHAT and CDR2 is FQNNGV. V gene TRBV11-2 combines with J gene TRBJ2-5; 9 nucleotides match TRBD2. This clonotype originated in an adult with an advanced solid tumor such as melanoma, head and neck, liver or kidney cancer. Source: CD4+ or CD8+ T cells sorted from blood, taken in a trial of the OX40 agonist ivuxolimab. The CDR3 region has the DNA TGTGCCAGCAGCCCCGGGACTAGCTTAGAGACCCAGTACTTC. Its protein product is CASSPGTSLETQYF.